The sequence of this T cell receptor (beta chain) was determined in a study of T cells in Graves' hyperthyroidism and ophthalmopathy (dated by TCRdb to between 2018 and 2021). With respect to the entire study: Peripheral blood was collected at initial diagnosis, before any treatment. Whether ophthalmopathy could be predicted prospectively was tested in an independent validation cohort made up of fewer than 20 hyperthyroidism patients plus 17 patients who later progressed to ophthalmopathy. For training and testing, the roughly 93 patients in the discovery cohort were randomly divided in a 7:3 ratio. Thyroid tissue and blood T-cell repertoires from more than five Graves' hyperthyroidism patients were also compared in the study. A discovery cohort of approximately 97 patients, approximately 45 with Graves' ophthalmopathy and 57 with stable Graves' hyperthyroidism, was used to find distinguishing TCR V-J signatures. The paper describes TCR Vbeta CDR3 sequencing of around 130 peripheral blood samples, made up of 43 ophthalmopathy patients, around 73 hyperthyroidism patients and roughly 17 progressor patients. After blood sampling, hyperthyroidism patients were treated with methimazole at a starting dose of 30 mg daily, and ophthalmopathy patients were treated with high-dose intravenous methylprednisolone.

Ophthalmopathy patients had moderately to severely active disease, Clinical Activity Score of at least 3, NOSPECS grade of at least 4, and duration under 3 months. Exclusion was applied to patients with uncontrolled infections, other autoimmune diseases, pregnancy or lactation. Diagnoses relied on clinical symptoms, serum thyroxine and TRAb, thyroid ultrasound and orbital computed tomography. PBMCs were isolated from about 10 ml of fresh peripheral blood by Ficoll-Paque density gradient centrifugation. Trizol reagent was used to extract total RNA, and RNA quality was then checked on an Agilent 2100 Bioanalyzer. The germline V gene encodes CDR1 SNHLY and CDR2 FYNNEI. The CDR3 holds 14 amino acids from the cysteine to the phenylalanine. CDR3 DNA only is kept here, 42 bases in frame from base 1. Germline trimming amounts to 7 bases on V and 1 base on J, with 3 as the count of junction bases outside the gene matches.

TCR beta CDR3 regions were amplified from RNA transcripts. A first-round RT-PCR of the TCR CDR3 used the HTBI primer set with the Qiagen OneStep RT-PCR kit. Libraries were constructed in a second round of multiplex PCR, after which size selection and purification were carried out. Libraries were sequenced paired-end with 100 bp reads on an Illumina HiSeq2000. As for the authors' bioinformatics: SOAPnuke was used to process the raw data, with reads discarded if the reads contained adapters or uncalled bases, had a mean Phred below 15, or lacked an exact constant-primer or identifier match. COPE v1.2.5 was used to merge high-quality paired reads, and clonotypes were defined as unique nucleotide sequences. MiTCR v1.1 was used to align clonotypes to the IMGT TRBV, TRBD and TRBJ reference segments. The analysis included only V-J combinations with a frequency above 0.0001, which together covered around 99% of the repertoires. The TCS score was defined as the ratio of F50 (clonal expansion) to E x V (chaos), calculated using BLOSUM62-based TCRdist between CDR3 peptides within each V-J. Welch's t-statistics and random forest reduced 514 V-J features to 10 to 15, which were used in a naive Bayes classifier (R e1071). The Morisita-Horn index was used to measure how similar the thyroid and blood repertoires were. TCRdb reprocessed the public reads (quality trimming at Q25 with fastp, clone calling with MiXCR) and kept in-frame beta chains. Merged by CDR3 protein, the rows form single entries marked with the most common genes and DNA. Here the V and J calls rest on TCRdb's processing, not on the authors' analysis. The sample table shows around 56,000 distinct CDR3 sequences, and 49% are seen once. 9.5% to 15% of the sample comes from the top ten.

This clonotype was detected many times. The clone's antigen remains unknown. Base qualities are not at hand, and no much larger clone is one base apart. Overall study outcomes, separate from this receptor: Ophthalmopathy was separated from stable hyperthyroidism by a 13 V-J signature model, with 85% to 90% sensitivity and about 81% specificity obtained in cross-validation and 80%/75% obtained in testing. No statistical method was used to fix the sample size in advance, and group allocation was not hidden from the investigators. Most expanded thyroid clonotypes (frequency above 0.001) were also detected in blood, a finding suggesting that blood repertoires may reflect thyroid immune responses. In validation, the model predicted progression to ophthalmopathy a median of approximately 6.6 months before onset, with approximately 68% sensitivity and about 72% specificity.

The TCR sequence derives from a woman aged 30 to 39 with Graves' ophthalmopathy. In this chain, TRBV2 is recombined with TRBJ1-1; 10 nucleotides in the junction match TRBD1. The sample taken for sequencing was blood. In nucleotides, the sequence is TGTGCCAGCACCTGGGACAGGGGGAACACTGAAGCTTTCTTT. Translation gives CASTWDRGNTEAFF. The CDR3 plus the reference TRBV2 and TRBJ1-1 genes for the other parts give the full variable domain: EPEVTQTPSHQVTQMGQEVILRCVPISNHLYFYWYRQILGQKVEFLVSFYNNEISEKSEIFDDQFSVERPDGSNFTLKIRSTKLEDSAMYFCASTWDRGNTEAFFGQGTRLTVV.